Following are 5 T cell receptor beta chains from one sample sequenced in a study of blood T cell repertoires in COVID-19. Only in-frame clones appear in the TCRdb table, and some are missing; sequencing was by immunoSEQ multiplex PCR. Of 95,000 to 150,000 clones in the sample, 70% to 75% were seen once. The sequencing input was peripheral blood. The receptors stem from a man aged 60 to 69 with acute or convalescent COVID-19.

A note on this clone: Other DNA sequences from this sample encode an identical CDR3 as well. The chain carries TRBV5-4 and TRBJ2-7; weak D call: TRBD1 (5 bases). The V and J ends lost 2 bases and 4 bases respectively, with 10 bases between them. Per germline, CDR1 SGHNT and CDR2 YYREEE (reference sequence). The CDR3 is 13 amino acids. Written as DNA, the CDR3 is TGTGCCAGCAGCTTAGAAGGGGCATACGAGCAGTACTTC. Its translation: CASSLEGAYEQYF. The variable domain in full, with the rest retrieved from reference TRBV5-4 and TRBJ2-7, is ETGVTQSPTHLIKTRGQQVTLRCSSQSGHNTVSWYQQALGQGPQFIFQYYREEENGRGNFPPRFSGLQFPNYSSELNVNALELDDSALYLCASSLEGAYEQYFGPGTRLTVT.

The chain combines TRBV30 with TRBJ1-6; 8 bases map to TRBD1. The CDR3 totals 10 residues. Germline V gives CDR1 GTSNPN, CDR2 SVGIG (reference sequence). V shed 7 bases and J 12 bases; nucleotides not matched to a gene: 2. CDR3: CAFGQGPLHF. The DNA of the CDR3 is TGTGCCTTCGGACAGGGACCCCTCCACTTT.

The rearrangement joins TRBV18 to TRBJ2-5; possible D gene TRBD1, 5 bases. V was shortened by 3 bases and J by 2 bases, with 10 bases between the two germline ends. CDR1 and CDR2 from the germline V gene are KGHSH and LQKENI. The CDR3 covers 14 residues. This CDR3 is CASSPTGGQETQYF. The CDR3 DNA follows: TGTGCCAGCTCACCCACAGGTGGGCAAGAGACCCAGTACTTC.

The rearrangement joins TRBV2 to TRBJ2-2; D gene ambiguous. Germline assignment: CDR1 SNHLY and CDR2 FYNNEI. Trimming shortened V by 3 bases and J by 1 base, and 12 bases separated the two germline ends. The CDR3 extends over 16 amino acids. This CDR3 reads CASSEWANLNTGELFF. The CDR3 nucleotides read TGTGCCAGCAGTGAGTGGGCTAACCTGAACACCGGGGAGCTGTTTTTT. Supplemented by reference TRBV2 and TRBJ2-2, the full variable domain reads EPEVTQTPSHQVTQMGQEVILRCVPISNHLYFYWYRQILGQKVEFLVSFYNNEISEKSEIFDDQFSVERPDGSNFTLKIRSTKLEDSAMYFCASSEWANLNTGELFFGEGSRLTVL.

The chain has TRBV14 and TRBJ1-1; D may be TRBD1 (5 bases). The V and J ends lost 4 bases and 0 bases respectively, with 12 bases between them. Per germline, CDR1 SGHDN and CDR2 FVKESK. This CDR3 contains 15 residues. CDR3 amino acids: CASSRHRNMNTEAFF. CDR3 DNA sequence: TGTGCCAGCAGCCGACACAGGAACATGAACACTGAAGCTTTCTTT. Filled out from reference TRBV14 and TRBJ1-1, the complete variable domain reads EAGVTQFPSHSVIEKGQTVTLRCDPISGHDNLYWYRRVMGKEIKFLLHFVKESKQDESGMPNNRFLAERTGGTYSTLKVQPAELEDSGVYFCASSRHRNMNTEAFFGQGTRLTVV.